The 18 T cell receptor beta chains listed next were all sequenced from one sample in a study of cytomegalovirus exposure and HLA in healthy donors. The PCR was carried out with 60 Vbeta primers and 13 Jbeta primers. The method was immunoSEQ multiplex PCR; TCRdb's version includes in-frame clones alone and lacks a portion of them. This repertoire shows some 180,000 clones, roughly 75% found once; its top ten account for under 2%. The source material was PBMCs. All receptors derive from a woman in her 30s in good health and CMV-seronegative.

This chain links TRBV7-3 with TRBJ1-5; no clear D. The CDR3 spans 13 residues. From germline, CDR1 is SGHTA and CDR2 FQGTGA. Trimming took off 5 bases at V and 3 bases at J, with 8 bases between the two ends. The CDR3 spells CASSRGTNQPQHF. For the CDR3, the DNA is TGTGCCAGCAGCCGAGGTACCAATCAGCCCCAGCATTTT.

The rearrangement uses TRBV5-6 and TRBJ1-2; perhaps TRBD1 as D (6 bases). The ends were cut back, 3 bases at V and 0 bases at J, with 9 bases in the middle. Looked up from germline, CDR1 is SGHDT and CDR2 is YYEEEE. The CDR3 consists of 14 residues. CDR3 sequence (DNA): TGTGCCAGCAGCTCCTACAGGGCTAACTATGGCTACACCTTC. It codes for CASSSYRANYGYTF.

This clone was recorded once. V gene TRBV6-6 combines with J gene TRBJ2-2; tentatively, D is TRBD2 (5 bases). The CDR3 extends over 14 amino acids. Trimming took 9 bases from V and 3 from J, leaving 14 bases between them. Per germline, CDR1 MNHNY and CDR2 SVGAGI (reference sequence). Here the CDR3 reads CASGERSDTGELFF. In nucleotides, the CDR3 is TGTGCCAGTGGGGAGCGGTCGGACACCGGGGAGCTGTTTTTT.

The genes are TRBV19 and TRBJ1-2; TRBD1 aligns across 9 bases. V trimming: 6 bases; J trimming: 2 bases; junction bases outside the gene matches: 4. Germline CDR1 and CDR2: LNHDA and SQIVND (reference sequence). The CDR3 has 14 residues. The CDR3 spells CASRVGTGNYGYTF. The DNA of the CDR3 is TGTGCCAGTAGGGTTGGGACAGGGAACTATGGCTACACCTTC.

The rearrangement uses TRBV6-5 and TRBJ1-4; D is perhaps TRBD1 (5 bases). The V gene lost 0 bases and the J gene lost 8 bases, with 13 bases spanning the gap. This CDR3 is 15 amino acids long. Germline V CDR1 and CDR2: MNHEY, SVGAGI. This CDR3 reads CASSYSWGDGEKLFF. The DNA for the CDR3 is TGTGCCAGCAGTTACTCATGGGGGGACGGGGAAAAACTGTTTTTT.

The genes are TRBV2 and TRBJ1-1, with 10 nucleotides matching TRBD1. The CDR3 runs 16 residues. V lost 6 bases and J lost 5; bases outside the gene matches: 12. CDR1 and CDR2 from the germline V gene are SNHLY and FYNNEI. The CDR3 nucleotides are TGTGCCAGCAGCCCCCGGGACAGGGGCCCCGGGACTGAAGCTTTCTTT. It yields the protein CASSPRDRGPGTEAFF.

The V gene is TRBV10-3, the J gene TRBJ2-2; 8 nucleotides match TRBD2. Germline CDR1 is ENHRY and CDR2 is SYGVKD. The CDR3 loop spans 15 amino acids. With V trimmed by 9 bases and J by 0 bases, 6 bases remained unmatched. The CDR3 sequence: CAIRGGLANTGELFF. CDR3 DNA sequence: TGTGCCATTCGGGGGGGGCTTGCGAACACCGGGGAGCTGTTTTTT.

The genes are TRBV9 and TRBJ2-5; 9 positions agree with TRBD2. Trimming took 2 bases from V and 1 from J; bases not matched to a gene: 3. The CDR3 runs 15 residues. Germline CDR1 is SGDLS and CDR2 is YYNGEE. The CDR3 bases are TGTGCCAGCAGCGTTAGCGGGGGCCCCCAAGAGACCCAGTACTTC. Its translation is CASSVSGGPQETQYF.

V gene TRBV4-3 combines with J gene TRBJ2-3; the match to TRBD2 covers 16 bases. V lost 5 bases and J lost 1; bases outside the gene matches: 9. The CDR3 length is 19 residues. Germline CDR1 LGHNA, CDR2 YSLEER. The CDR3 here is CASSYSGLAGGLGTDTQYF. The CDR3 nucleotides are TGCGCCAGCAGCTACTCGGGACTAGCGGGGGGGCTTGGCACAGATACGCAGTATTTT.

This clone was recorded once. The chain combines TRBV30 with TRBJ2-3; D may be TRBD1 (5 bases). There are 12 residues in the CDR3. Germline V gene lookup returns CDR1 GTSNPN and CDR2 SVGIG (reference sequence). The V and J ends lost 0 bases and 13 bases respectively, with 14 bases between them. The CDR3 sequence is CAWSVRGRAKYF. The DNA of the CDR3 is TGTGCCTGGAGTGTACGTGGCAGGGCGAAGTATTTT.

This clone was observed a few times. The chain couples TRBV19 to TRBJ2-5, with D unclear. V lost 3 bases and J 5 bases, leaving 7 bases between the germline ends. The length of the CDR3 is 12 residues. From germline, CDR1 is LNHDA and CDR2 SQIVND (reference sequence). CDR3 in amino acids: CASSMGRETQYF. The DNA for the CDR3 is TGTGCCAGTAGTATGGGCCGGGAGACCCAGTACTTC.

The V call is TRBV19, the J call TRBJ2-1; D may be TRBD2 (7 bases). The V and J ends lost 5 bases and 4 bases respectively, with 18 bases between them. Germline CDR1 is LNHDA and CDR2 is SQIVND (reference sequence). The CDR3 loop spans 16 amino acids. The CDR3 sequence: CASSVLPGGQYNEQFF. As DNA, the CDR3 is TGTGCCAGTAGTGTTCTTCCGGGGGGCCAGTACAATGAGCAGTTCTTC.

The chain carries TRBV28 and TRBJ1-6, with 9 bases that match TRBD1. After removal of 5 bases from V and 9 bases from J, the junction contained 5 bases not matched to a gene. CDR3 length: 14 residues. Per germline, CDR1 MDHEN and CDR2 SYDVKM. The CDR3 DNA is TGTGCCAGCAGTACCGGGACAGGGTTTTCACCCCTCCACTTT. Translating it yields CASSTGTGFSPLHF.

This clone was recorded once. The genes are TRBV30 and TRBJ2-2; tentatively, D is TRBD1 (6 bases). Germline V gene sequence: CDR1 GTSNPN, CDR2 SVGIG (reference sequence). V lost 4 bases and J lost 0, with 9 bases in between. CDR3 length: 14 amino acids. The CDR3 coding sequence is TGTGCCTGGAACAGGGAAACGAACACCGGGGAGCTGTTTTTT. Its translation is CAWNRETNTGELFF. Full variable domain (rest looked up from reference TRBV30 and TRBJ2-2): SQTIHQWPATLVQPVGSPLSLECTVEGTSNPNLYWYRQAAGRGLQLLFYSVGIGQISSEVPQNLSASRPQDRQFILSSKKLLLSDSGFYLCAWNRETNTGELFFGEGSRLTVL.

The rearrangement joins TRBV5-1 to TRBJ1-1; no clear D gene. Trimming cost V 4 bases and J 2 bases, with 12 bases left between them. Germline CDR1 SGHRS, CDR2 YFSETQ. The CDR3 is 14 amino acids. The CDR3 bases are TGCGCCAGCAGCCTAAGAGGAGCTAACACTGAAGCTTTCTTT. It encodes CASSLRGANTEAFF.

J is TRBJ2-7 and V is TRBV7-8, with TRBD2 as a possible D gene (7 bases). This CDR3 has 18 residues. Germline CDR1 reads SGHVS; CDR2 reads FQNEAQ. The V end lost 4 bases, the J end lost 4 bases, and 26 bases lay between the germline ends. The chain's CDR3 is CASSSLWGGRQQPYEQYF. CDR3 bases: TGTGCCAGCAGCTCCCTGTGGGGGGGGCGGCAACAACCTTACGAGCAGTACTTC.

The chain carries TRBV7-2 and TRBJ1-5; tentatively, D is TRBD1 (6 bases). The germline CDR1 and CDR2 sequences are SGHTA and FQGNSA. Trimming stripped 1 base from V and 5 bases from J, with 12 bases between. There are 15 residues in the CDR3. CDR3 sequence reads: CASSLDRDPHQPQHF. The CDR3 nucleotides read TGTGCCAGCAGCTTAGACAGGGACCCCCATCAGCCCCAGCATTTT.

The CDR3: CASTPGATSTDTQYF. Written as DNA, the CDR3 is TGTGCCAGCACCCCTGGAGCAACTAGCACAGATACGCAGTATTTT. This chain joins TRBV7-9 and TRBJ2-3, with D hard to call. This CDR3 spans 15 amino acids. Germline assignment: CDR1 SEHNR and CDR2 FQNEAQ (reference sequence). Trimming took off 7 bases at V and 0 bases at J, with 14 bases between the two ends.